Listed below are T cell receptor beta chains from one sample, sequenced in a study of radiation and T cells in renal cell carcinoma. The assay was immunoSEQ multiplex PCR, and TCRdb's table has in-frame clones only and misses some. The sample holds about 49,000 clones, 83% seen once. The sample in question was blood, obtained from a patient whose treatment included radiotherapy and nephrectomy. The receptor source for this set is a woman aged 70-85 years with renal cell carcinoma. Each CDR3 is given with its conserved first and last residue. D genes are given only for firm matches. Clone sizes are given selectively: once, few, many, or a class where the clone is expanded.

>few|14|TRBV29-1|NA|TRBJ1-1
CSVEPGESNTEAFF
TGCAGCGTTGAGCCAGGGGAATCGAACACTGAAGCTTTCTTT
>NA|13|TRBV5-1|NA|TRBJ1-1
CASSLDNRSEAFF
TGCGCCAGCAGCTTGGACAATAGGAGTGAAGCTTTCTTT
>NA|13|TRBV7-2|NA|TRBJ2-2
CASSGAGPGELFF
TGTGCCAGCAGCGGAGCGGGTCCCGGGGAGCTGTTTTTT
>NA|20|TRBV13|TRBD2|TRBJ2-3
CASSLASGTSGGAGTDTQYF
TGTGCCAGCAGCTTAGCTAGTGGAACTAGCGGGGGGGCAGGCACAGATACGCAGTATTTT
>NA|13|TRBV7-9|NA|TRBJ2-3
CASSWDILDTQYF
TGTGCCAGCAGCTGGGACATTTTAGATACGCAGTATTTT
>NA|16|TRBV15|NA|TRBJ2-1
CATRPVSGTNGNEQFF
TGTGCCACCAGGCCTGTCTCGGGTACTAATGGGAATGAGCAGTTCTTC
>NA|21|TRBV21-1|NA|TRBJ1-6
CASSKAWTWDRVFSYNSPLHF
TGTGCCAGCAGCAAAGCATGGACATGGGACAGGGTATTTTCCTATAATTCACCCCTCCACTTT
>few|14|TRBV5-1|TRBD1|TRBJ1-1
CASSITGEGTEAFF
TGCGCCAGCAGCATTACAGGGGAGGGCACTGAAGCTTTCTTT
>NA|15|TRBV4-1|NA|TRBJ2-7
CASSQVNGEGREQYF
TGCGCCAGCAGCCAAGTGAACGGGGAAGGACGCGAGCAGTACTTC
>NA|15|TRBV6-5|NA|TRBJ2-6
CASSRGLSGANVLTF
TGTGCCAGCAGTCGGGGCCTCTCTGGGGCCAACGTCCTGACTTTC
>few|14|TRBV5-1|TRBD1|TRBJ1-1
CASSSGQGNTEAFF
TGCGCCAGCAGCTCGGGACAGGGGAACACTGAAGCTTTCTTT